This T cell receptor beta chain was identified in a study of blood T cell repertoires in COVID-19. The germline gives CDR1 SGHAT, CDR2 FQNNGV. The CDR3 consists of 14 residues. V gave up 5 bases and J gave up 8 bases; unmatched junction bases: 4. Generated by immunoSEQ multiplex PCR, the TCRdb table keeps only in-frame clones and is missing some. The sample has over 300,000 clones; approximately 90% are singletons. The sequenced material came from PBMCs or T cells enriched from blood (not recorded which). The V call is TRBV11-2, the J call TRBJ1-6, with 9 bases fitting TRBD1. The TCR sequence derives from a woman aged 30 to 39 who had recovered from COVID-19. The chain's CDR3 is CASSPTGGDSPLHF. The CDR3 DNA is TGTGCCAGCAGCCCGACAGGGGGGGATTCACCCCTCCACTTT.